A selection of T cell receptor beta chains follows, all from one sample in a study of T cells expressing NK-cell markers. TCRdb reworked the 5' RACE reads into one entry per CDR3 protein, no DNA. The repertoire table contains roughly 180,000 distinct CDR3 sequences. Specimen: blood T cells: a sorted CD56 or NKG2C T cell subset, CD4+ or CD8+ T cells, or bulk PBMC T cells (not recorded which). The receptors were gathered from a woman aged 18-70 years in good health. Both conserved end residues are part of each CDR3.

v_gene: TRBV19
j_gene: TRBJ2-5
CDR3aa: CASSDSPVGETQYF

v_gene: TRBV15
j_gene: TRBJ1-1
CDR3aa: CATSRDIKGARWTEAFF

v_gene: TRBV5-1
j_gene: TRBJ2-1
CDR3aa: CASSLEQGSYNEQFF

v_gene: TRBV7-3
j_gene: TRBJ1-2
CDR3aa: CASSLMMQGAGGGYTF

v_gene: TRBV2
j_gene: TRBJ1-2
CDR3aa: CASSVQGIGYTF

v_gene: TRBV7-8
j_gene: TRBJ2-7
CDR3aa: CASSLRQALAYEQYF

v_gene: TRBV20-1
j_gene: TRBJ2-1
CDR3aa: CSARNLAGRAYNEQFF

v_gene: TRBV3-1
j_gene: TRBJ2-7
CDR3aa: CASSRSGDFYEQYF

v_gene: TRBV12-3/TRBV12-4
j_gene: TRBJ2-5
CDR3aa: CASSPQGRVETQYF

v_gene: TRBV10-2
j_gene: TRBJ1-1
CDR3aa: CASSAPGRNTEAFF

v_gene: TRBV5-1
j_gene: TRBJ1-2
CDR3aa: CASSSAGTNYGYTF

v_gene: TRBV20-1
j_gene: TRBJ2-7
CDR3aa: CSALFGGDYEQYF

v_gene: TRBV4-1
j_gene: TRBJ2-7
CDR3aa: CASSQDRGLAGSEQYF

v_gene: TRBV9
j_gene: TRBJ2-1
CDR3aa: CASSPFPSGSAHLSSYNEQFF

v_gene: TRBV12-3/TRBV12-4
j_gene: TRBJ2-2
CDR3aa: CASSLVGTGFGGELFF

v_gene: TRBV2
j_gene: TRBJ2-1
CDR3aa: CASSVTLAGAYNEQFF

v_gene: TRBV4-1
j_gene: TRBJ2-7
CDR3aa: CASSRLPGQSSYEQYF

v_gene: TRBV9
j_gene: TRBJ2-5
CDR3aa: CASSGLTDVGTQYF

v_gene: TRBV3-1
j_gene: TRBJ2-1
CDR3aa: CASSRSGVGGAYNEQFF

v_gene: TRBV4-2
j_gene: TRBJ2-1
CDR3aa: CASRLMASDEQFF

v_gene: TRBV5-1
j_gene: TRBJ2-1
CDR3aa: CASSLVGEANNEQFF

v_gene: TRBV3-1
j_gene: TRBJ2-1
CDR3aa: CASSLRTGGNEQFF

v_gene: TRBV18
j_gene: TRBJ1-1
CDR3aa: CASSPGAGQGNTEAFF

v_gene: TRBV6-1
j_gene: TRBJ2-3
CDR3aa: CASSELGADTQYF

v_gene: TRBV6-5
j_gene: TRBJ1-5
CDR3aa: CASSYRTVDQPQHF

v_gene: TRBV7-8
j_gene: TRBJ2-5
CDR3aa: CASSFSPGGLGETQYF